Below, one T cell receptor beta chain is given with its context. The antigen remains undetermined. Method: immunoSEQ multiplex PCR; TCRdb's copy keeps in-frame clones and lacks some. The data hold millions of clones, with over 85% observed a single time. CDR3 size: 17 residues. V lost 6 bases, J lost 3 bases, and 12 bases stayed unmatched. Looked up from germline, CDR1 is MDHEN and CDR2 is SYDVKM. The data originate from a study of shared clonotypes between healthy human individuals. Study-wide results and limits: Some naive CD4 clonotypes, 4% to 6%, turned up in common across a handful of donors. Generally, estimated richness proved larger in naive subsets than it did in memory subsets.

This TCR came from a man aged 18 to 35 in good health. Some clones in this sample may be carry-over from other donors' samples. The rearrangement uses TRBV28 and TRBJ2-7; 12 bases align to TRBD2. Sequencing was performed on naive CD4+ T cells from PBMCs. Noted subset: CD45RA+ positively selected. CDR3 residues: CASSRRASGRVNYEQYF. The CDR3 DNA follows: TGTGCCAGCAGCCGAAGGGCTAGCGGGAGGGTAAACTACGAGCAGTACTTC.